These 25 T cell receptor beta chains originate from one sample sequenced in a study of blood T cell repertoires in COVID-19. Sequencing was performed with immunoSEQ multiplex PCR; in TCRdb, only in-frame clones are kept and a portion is missing. This table has about 35,000 clones, more than 70% appearing once. What was sequenced was peripheral blood. The receptors derive from a human donor in a cohort sampled during active COVID-19.

This sequence joins TRBV6-5 and TRBJ1-4; D may be TRBD1 (6 bases). The CDR3 totals 14 residues. V shed 6 bases and J shed 0 bases, with 8 bases lying between them. Germline lookup yields CDR1 MNHEY and CDR2 SVGAGI. In nucleotides, the CDR3 is TGTGCCAGCAGCCGGACAGCAACTAATGAAAAACTGTTTTTT. Protein product: CASSRTATNEKLFF.

The genes are TRBV10-3 and TRBJ2-5; D gene ambiguous. V shed 4 bases and J shed 0 bases, with 6 bases lying between them. The CDR3 is made up of 13 amino acids. Germline V gene sequence: CDR1 ENHRY, CDR2 SYGVKD. This CDR3 reads CAISARYQETQYF. In DNA form, the CDR3 reads TGTGCCATCAGTGCTAGGTACCAAGAGACCCAGTACTTC.

The chain combines TRBV24-1 with TRBJ1-1; TRBD1 matches at 10 bases. Per germline, CDR1 KGHDR and CDR2 SFDVKD. The V and J ends lost 7 bases and 11 bases, in that order; junction bases with no gene match: 6. The CDR3 has 12 residues. The CDR3 region is CATRSGTGVAFF. In DNA, the CDR3 is TGTGCCACCAGATCCGGGACAGGGGTTGCTTTCTTT.

This clone showed up just once. The V gene is TRBV27, the J gene TRBJ1-1; no clear D. This CDR3 is 13 amino acids long. CDR1 is MNHEY and CDR2 is SMNVEV in the germline V gene (reference sequence). Trimming removed 6 bases at V and 1 base at J, with 9 bases between. The CDR3 DNA sequence: TGTGCCAGCAGACTCGGGTCGAACACTGAAGCTTTCTTT. Translation: CASRLGSNTEAFF.

The V and J genes are TRBV5-6 and TRBJ2-7, with a weak D call TRBD2 (6 bases). With 3 bases removed from V and 2 bases from J, the gap between germline ends came to 12 bases. The germline V gene encodes CDR1 SGHDT and CDR2 YYEEEE. The CDR3 runs to 14 residues. CDR3 nucleotide sequence: TGTGCCAGCAGCTGGGGGGACGGTCCCTACGAGCAGTACTTC. Translating gives CASSWGDGPYEQYF.

This chain joins TRBV7-2 and TRBJ1-6; D remains unclear. Germline CDR1 reads SGHTA; CDR2 reads FQGNSA. Trimming stripped 0 bases from V and 7 bases from J, with 10 bases between. This CDR3 region has 15 residues. CDR3 region: CASSLARSLNSPLHF. As DNA, the CDR3 is TGTGCCAGCAGCTTAGCGCGCTCGTTGAATTCACCCCTCCACTTT. Full variable domain (missing parts from reference TRBV7-2 and TRBJ1-6): GAGVSQSPSNKVTEKGKDVELRCDPISGHTALYWYRQSLGQGLEFLIYFQGNSAPDKSGLPSDRFSAERTGGSVSTLTIQRTQQEDSAVYLCASSLARSLNSPLHFGNGTRLTVT.

The genes are TRBV7-3 and TRBJ2-6, with D uncertain. Trimming removed 0 bases at V and 0 bases at J, with 3 bases between. This CDR3 region has 15 residues. Germline-derived CDR1 and CDR2 are SGHTA and FQGTGA. CDR3 protein: CASSLTLSGANVLTF. The CDR3 region has the DNA TGTGCCAGCAGCTTAACCCTCTCTGGGGCCAACGTCCTGACTTTC.

This chain connects TRBV9 to TRBJ2-2, with a possible D match to TRBD1 (5 bases). The CDR3 has 14 amino acids. Germline values: CDR1 SGDLS, CDR2 YYNGEE. The V end was cut by 6 bases, the J end by 6 bases, with 15 bases between. Written as DNA, the CDR3 is TGTGCCAGCACCAAGACCCCAGGGTCCGGGGAGCTGTTTTTT. Translation: CASTKTPGSGELFF.

V gene TRBV5-1 combines with J gene TRBJ2-3; no clear D. The germline CDR1 and CDR2 sequences are SGHRS and YFSETQ. V was pared by 3 bases and J by 2 bases, with 13 bases between. This CDR3 comprises 15 residues. The CDR3 sequence: CASSYFRATTDTQYF. The CDR3 nucleotides read TGCGCCAGCAGCTACTTTCGAGCCACCACAGATACGCAGTATTTT.

V is TRBV5-4 and J is TRBJ2-2; 7 bases agree with TRBD1. After removal of 4 bases from V and 1 base from J, the junction contained 4 bases not matched to a gene. Germline CDR1 reads SGHNT; CDR2 reads YYREEE (reference sequence). The CDR3 is 15 residues long. The CDR3 bases are TGTGCCAGCAGCGAGGGACAGCTGAACACCGGGGAGCTGTTTTTT. Protein product: CASSEGQLNTGELFF.

The chain joins TRBV7-2 to TRBJ1-1, with D maybe TRBD1 (5 bases). The CDR3 runs 15 residues. CDR1 is SGHTA and CDR2 is FQGNSA in the germline V gene. V was trimmed by 2 bases and J by 0 bases, leaving 10 bases between them. The CDR3 bases are TGTGCCAGCAGCTTAACGCCAGGGTTGAACACTGAAGCTTTCTTT. This translates into CASSLTPGLNTEAFF.

This chain uses TRBV7-2 with TRBJ2-1; the D is unclear. The germline V gene has CDR1 SGHTA and CDR2 FQGNSA. The CDR3 length is 13 residues. V was shortened by 0 bases and J by 10 bases, with 10 bases between the two germline ends. The CDR3, as DNA: TGTGCCAGCAGCTTAGCAGAGGCCCTCGAGCAGTTCTTC. This translates into CASSLAEALEQFF.

The rearrangement links TRBV9 to TRBJ1-6, with D possibly matching TRBD1 (5 bases). This CDR3 comprises 15 residues. Germline-derived CDR1 and CDR2 are SGDLS and YYNGEE. V lost 0 bases and J lost 6, with 10 bases in between. CDR3 residues: CASSVGERGNSPLHF. As DNA, the CDR3 is TGTGCCAGCAGCGTAGGTGAAAGGGGTAATTCACCCCTCCACTTT.

The rearrangement uses TRBV10-3 and TRBJ1-4; 8 nucleotides match TRBD1. J was trimmed by 6 bases and V by 5 bases; bases with no gene match: 5. Per germline, CDR1 ENHRY and CDR2 SYGVKD. The length of the CDR3 is 14 residues. The CDR3 DNA reads TGTGCCATCAGTCGCGGACAGGGCGATGAAAAACTGTTTTTT. This encodes CAISRGQGDEKLFF.

This sequence joins TRBV18 and TRBJ2-3; D ambiguous. The V gene lost 2 bases and the J gene lost 6 bases, with 9 bases spanning the gap. Per the germline V gene, CDR1 is KGHSH and CDR2 is LQKENI. There are 13 residues in the CDR3. CDR3 loop: CASSPGRDDTQYF. In DNA, the CDR3 is TGTGCCAGCTCACCAGGTCGAGATGATACGCAGTATTTT.

This chain connects TRBV5-4 to TRBJ1-2; no definite D call. Between the trimmed V and J ends, which lost 2 bases and 3 bases, there was a span of 5 bases. The length of the CDR3 is 12 residues. Germline V gene sequence: CDR1 SGHNT, CDR2 YYREEE (reference sequence). CDR3 in amino acids: CASSLADYGYTF. The CDR3 nucleotides read TGTGCCAGCAGCTTAGCTGACTATGGCTACACCTTC.

The rearrangement joins TRBV7-9 to TRBJ1-4, with 9 bases identical to TRBD1. This CDR3 has 16 amino acids. J gave up 4 bases and V 3 bases, and 6 bases lay outside the gene matches. Germline CDR1 and CDR2: SEHNR and FQNEAQ (reference sequence). The CDR3 DNA sequence: TGTGCCAGCAGCTTTTGGACAGGGGCGAATAATGAAAAACTGTTTTTT. Residues: CASSFWTGANNEKLFF. The full variable domain, in which reference TRBV7-9 and TRBJ1-4 provide the parts outside the CDR3, is DTGVSQNPRHKITKRGQNVTFRCDPISEHNRLYWYRQTLGQGPEFLTYFQNEAQLEKSRLLSDRFSAERPKGSFSTLEIQRTEQGDSAMYLCASSFWTGANNEKLFFGSGTQLSVL.

V and J are TRBV27 and TRBJ1-2, with TRBD1 identical over 10 bases. The CDR3 is 14 residues long. The trim removed 3 bases at V and 8 bases at J, leaving 6 bases unmatched. Per the germline V gene, CDR1 is MNHEY and CDR2 is SMNVEV (reference sequence). The chain's CDR3 is CASSFRDRGNGYTF. The CDR3 coding sequence is TGTGCCAGCAGTTTTAGGGACAGGGGTAACGGCTACACCTTC.

This sequence joins TRBV6-5 and TRBJ2-7; 7 bases are shared with TRBD1. Germline CDR1 reads MNHEY; CDR2 reads SVGAGI. The trim removed 0 bases at V and 4 bases at J, leaving 9 bases unmatched. CDR3 length equals 16 residues. CDR3 DNA sequence: TGTGCCAGCAGTTACTCGAGGCCGGGACAGCAGTACGAGCAGTACTTC. This codes for CASSYSRPGQQYEQYF.

This chain joins TRBV28 and TRBJ2-5, with 7 bases identical to TRBD1. Germline assignment: CDR1 MDHEN and CDR2 SYDVKM. The CDR3 is 14 residues long. The trim removed 6 bases at V and 5 bases at J, leaving 9 bases unmatched. This chain's CDR3 is CASSNFGTAETQYF. CDR3 DNA sequence: TGTGCCAGCAGCAATTTTGGGACAGCGGAGACCCAGTACTTC.

The rearrangement uses TRBV18 and TRBJ2-3, with TRBD2 as a possible D gene (5 bases). Germline V gene data show CDR1 as KGHSH and CDR2 as LQKENI. Between the trimmed V and J ends, which lost 3 bases and 1 base, there was a span of 20 bases. CDR3 length equals 18 residues. The CDR3 protein is CASSPTPGSQSGTDTQYF. The CDR3 DNA reads TGTGCCAGCTCACCCACACCGGGATCTCAGTCTGGCACAGATACGCAGTATTTT.

V usage is TRBV9 and J usage is TRBJ1-2, with a possible D match to TRBD1 (5 bases). This CDR3 has 13 residues. Germline V lookup: CDR1 SGDLS, CDR2 YYNGEE. Trimming cost V 4 bases and J 4 bases, with 11 bases left between them. The CDR3 protein is CASSRQGIYGYTF. CDR3 nucleotides: TGTGCCAGCAGCCGTCAGGGAATCTATGGCTACACCTTC.

The CDR3 DNA follows: TGTGCCAGCAGCAGGGGCCATATGAACACTGAAGCTTTCTTT. It translates to CASSRGHMNTEAFF. The V gene is TRBV5-8, the J gene TRBJ1-1; TRBD1 is a possible D gene (5 bases). V gave up 4 bases and J gave up 0 bases, with 10 bases separating them. This CDR3 spans 14 amino acids. Germline CDR1 is SGHTS and CDR2 is YDEGEE.

The chain employs TRBV2 and TRBJ2-3; TRBD2 agrees at 9 bases. Trimming removed 3 bases from V and 3 bases from J; junction bases left unmatched: 4. The CDR3 length is 15 residues. Looked up from germline, CDR1 is SNHLY and CDR2 is FYNNEI. CDR3 in DNA: TGTGCCAGCAGTGATGGCGGGGGGGCGACAGATACGCAGTATTTT. The encoded protein is CASSDGGGATDTQYF. The full variable domain, its missing parts supplied by reference TRBV2 and TRBJ2-3, is EPEVTQTPSHQVTQMGQEVILRCVPISNHLYFYWYRQILGQKVEFLVSFYNNEISEKSEIFDDQFSVERPDGSNFTLKIRSTKLEDSAMYFCASSDGGGATDTQYFGPGTRLTVL.

The chain combines TRBV6-6 with TRBJ2-2; perhaps TRBD1 as D (6 bases). Germline CDR1 reads MNHNY; CDR2 reads SVGAGI (reference sequence). Trimming left V 1 base short and J 0 bases short, with 9 bases between. The CDR3 contains 16 residues. The CDR3 nucleotides are TGTGCCAGCAGTTACTACAGGGCGACGAACACCGGGGAGCTGTTTTTT. Translated: CASSYYRATNTGELFF.